Detailed here is one T cell receptor (beta chain). V lost 6 bases and J lost 7, with 13 bases in between. The CDR3 is 13 amino acids. CDR1 and CDR2 from the germline V gene are LNHDA and SQIVND (reference sequence). This record comes from a study of blood T cell repertoires in COVID-19. At the level of the study: Samples of COVID-19 (acute and convalescent) were obtained from the United States, Italy and Spain. PBMCs, B-cell-depleted T cells, or T cells were the source of the cDNA or gDNA that made up the material.

In the authors' workflow: Nucleated cell number was recorded as an estimate derived from reference gene primer amplification. Data came from immunoSEQ multiplex PCR; TCRdb stores just in-frame clones and leaves some out. V, J and clone size derive from that table, while D and trimming were established from the DNA sequence. The data show approximately 270,000 clones, roughly 90% seen once. The rearrangement links TRBV19 to TRBJ1-5; possible D gene TRBD1, 5 bases. The specimen sequenced was peripheral blood. This clonotype was obtained from a man aged 25-45 years with acute or convalescent COVID-19. The CDR3 sequence: CASRSYGGQPQHF. The DNA for the CDR3 is TGTGCCAGTAGGTCCTACGGGGGGCAGCCCCAGCATTTT.